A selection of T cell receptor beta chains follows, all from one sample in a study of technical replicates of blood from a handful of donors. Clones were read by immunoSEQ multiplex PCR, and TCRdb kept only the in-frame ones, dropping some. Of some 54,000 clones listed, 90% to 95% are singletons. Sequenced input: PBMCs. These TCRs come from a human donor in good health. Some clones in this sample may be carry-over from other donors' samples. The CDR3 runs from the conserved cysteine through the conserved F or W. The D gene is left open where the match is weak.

CDR3nt: TGTGCCACCAGTTACGGGACAGGGAACAATCAGCCCCAGCATTTT
CDR3aa: CATSYGTGNNQPQHF
j_gene: TRBJ1-5
d_gene: TRBD1
v_gene: TRBV15

CDR3nt: TGTGCCAGCAGCGCGAGGGACAGGGTATATGGAAACACCATATATTTT
CDR3aa: CASSARDRVYGNTIYF
j_gene: TRBJ1-3
d_gene: TRBD1
v_gene: TRBV7-8

CDR3nt: TGCGCCAGCAGCTTGGAACTGCCGGGAGAGCAGTACTTC
CDR3aa: CASSLELPGEQYF
j_gene: TRBJ2-7
d_gene: -
v_gene: TRBV5-1

CDR3nt: TGTGCCAGCAGCCCGCATGGTCGGGCGGGAGGGCCGGGAGAGACCCAGTACTTC
CDR3aa: CASSPHGRAGGPGETQYF
j_gene: TRBJ2-5
d_gene: TRBD2
v_gene: TRBV5-4

CDR3nt: TGTGCCAGCAGCCCTCCGGGACAGGGAAGAGCTAACTATGGCTACACCTTC
CDR3aa: CASSPPGQGRANYGYTF
j_gene: TRBJ1-2
d_gene: TRBD1
v_gene: TRBV7-8

CDR3nt: TGCGCCAGCAGCTTCAACAGGGAGGGCTACACCTTC
CDR3aa: CASSFNREGYTF
j_gene: TRBJ1-2
d_gene: -
v_gene: TRBV5-1

CDR3nt: TGTGCCAGCAGCTTGGCAGCAGATACGCAGTATTTT
CDR3aa: CASSLAADTQYF
j_gene: TRBJ2-3
d_gene: -
v_gene: TRBV5-6

CDR3nt: TGTGCCAGCAGCTCCTGGACTAGCGGGGTTCAAGAGACCCAGTACTTC
CDR3aa: CASSSWTSGVQETQYF
j_gene: TRBJ2-5
d_gene: TRBD2
v_gene: TRBV11-2

CDR3nt: TGTGCCAGCAGTGGACTAGCGGGGTACACCGGGGAGCTGTTTTTT
CDR3aa: CASSGLAGYTGELFF
j_gene: TRBJ2-2
d_gene: TRBD2
v_gene: TRBV2

CDR3nt: TGTGCCACCAGCCCTCGAAGAGTTGGGGCCAACGTCCTGACTTTC
CDR3aa: CATSPRRVGANVLTF
j_gene: TRBJ2-6
d_gene: -
v_gene: TRBV15